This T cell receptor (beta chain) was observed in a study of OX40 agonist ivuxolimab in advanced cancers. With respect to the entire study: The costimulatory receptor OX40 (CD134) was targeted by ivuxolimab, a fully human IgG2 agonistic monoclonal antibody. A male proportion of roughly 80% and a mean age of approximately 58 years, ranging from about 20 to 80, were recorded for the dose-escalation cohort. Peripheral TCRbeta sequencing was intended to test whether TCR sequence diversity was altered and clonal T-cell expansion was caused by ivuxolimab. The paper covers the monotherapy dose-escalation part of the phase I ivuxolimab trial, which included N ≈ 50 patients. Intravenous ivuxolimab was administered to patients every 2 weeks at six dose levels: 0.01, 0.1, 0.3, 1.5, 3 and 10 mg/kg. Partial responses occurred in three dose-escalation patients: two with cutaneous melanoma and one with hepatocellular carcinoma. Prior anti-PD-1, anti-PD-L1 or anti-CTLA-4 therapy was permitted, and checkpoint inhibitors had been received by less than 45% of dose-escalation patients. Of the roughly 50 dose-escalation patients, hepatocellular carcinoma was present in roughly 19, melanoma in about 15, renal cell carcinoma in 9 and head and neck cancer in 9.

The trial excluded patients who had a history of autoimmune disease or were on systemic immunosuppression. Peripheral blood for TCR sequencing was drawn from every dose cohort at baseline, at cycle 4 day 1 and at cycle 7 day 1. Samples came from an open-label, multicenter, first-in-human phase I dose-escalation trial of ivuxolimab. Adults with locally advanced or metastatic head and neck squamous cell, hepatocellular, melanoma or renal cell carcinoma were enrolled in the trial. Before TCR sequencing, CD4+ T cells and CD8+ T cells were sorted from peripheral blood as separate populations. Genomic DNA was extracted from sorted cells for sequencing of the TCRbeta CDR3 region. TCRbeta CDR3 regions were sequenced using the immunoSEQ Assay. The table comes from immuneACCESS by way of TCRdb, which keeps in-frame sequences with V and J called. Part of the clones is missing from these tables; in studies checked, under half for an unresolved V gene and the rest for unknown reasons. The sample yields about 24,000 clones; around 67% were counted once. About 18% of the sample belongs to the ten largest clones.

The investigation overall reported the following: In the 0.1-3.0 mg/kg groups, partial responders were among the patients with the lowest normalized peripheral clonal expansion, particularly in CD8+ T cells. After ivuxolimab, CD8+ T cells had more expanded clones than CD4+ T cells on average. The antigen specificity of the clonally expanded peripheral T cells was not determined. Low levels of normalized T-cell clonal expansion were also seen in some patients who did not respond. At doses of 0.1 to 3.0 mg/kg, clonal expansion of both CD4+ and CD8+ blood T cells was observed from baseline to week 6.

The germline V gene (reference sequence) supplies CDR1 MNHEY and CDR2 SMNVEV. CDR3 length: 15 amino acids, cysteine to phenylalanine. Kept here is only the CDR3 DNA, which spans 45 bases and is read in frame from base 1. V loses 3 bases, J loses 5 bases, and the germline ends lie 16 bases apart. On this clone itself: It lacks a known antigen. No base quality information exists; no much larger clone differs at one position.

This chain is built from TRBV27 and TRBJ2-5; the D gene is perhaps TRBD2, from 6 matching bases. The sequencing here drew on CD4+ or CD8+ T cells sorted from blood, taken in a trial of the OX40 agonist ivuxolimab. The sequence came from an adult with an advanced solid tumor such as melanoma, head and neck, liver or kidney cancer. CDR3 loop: CASSLERGARETQYF. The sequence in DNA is TGTGCCAGCAGTTTGGAGCGCGGGGCGCGGGAGACCCAGTACTTC.